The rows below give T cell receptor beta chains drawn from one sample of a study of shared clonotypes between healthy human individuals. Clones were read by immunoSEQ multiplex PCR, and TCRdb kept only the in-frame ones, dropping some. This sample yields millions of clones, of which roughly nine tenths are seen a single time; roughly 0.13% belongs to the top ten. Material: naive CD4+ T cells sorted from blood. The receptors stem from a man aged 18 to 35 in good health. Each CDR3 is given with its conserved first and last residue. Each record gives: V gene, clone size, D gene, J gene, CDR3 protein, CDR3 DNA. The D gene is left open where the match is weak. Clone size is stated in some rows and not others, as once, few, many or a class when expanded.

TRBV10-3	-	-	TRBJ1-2	CAISEPNDRINYGYTF	TGTGCCATCAGTGAGCCTAACGACAGAATAAACTATGGCTACACCTTC
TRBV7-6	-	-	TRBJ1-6	CASSPQGQVNSPLHF	TGTGCCAGCAGTCCCCAGGGCCAAGTAAATTCACCCCTCCACTTT
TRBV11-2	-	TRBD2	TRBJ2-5	CASRPTSGGGETQYF	TGTGCCAGCAGACCGACTAGCGGGGGCGGAGAGACCCAGTACTTC
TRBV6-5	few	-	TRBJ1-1	CASSRLGAEAFF	TGTGCCAGCAGTCGTCTGGGCGCTGAAGCTTTCTTT
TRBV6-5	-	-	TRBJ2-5	CASSYTGTKVQETQYF	TGTGCCAGCAGTTATACCGGGACGAAAGTCCAAGAGACCCAGTACTTC
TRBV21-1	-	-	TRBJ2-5	CASSKAGTTEETQYF	TGTGCCAGCAGCAAAGCTGGGACTACTGAAGAGACCCAGTACTTC
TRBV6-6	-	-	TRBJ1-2	CASSQRSDYGYTF	TGTGCCAGCAGTCAACGAAGTGACTACGGCTACACCTTC
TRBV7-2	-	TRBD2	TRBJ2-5	CASSLVIGLAGETQYF	TGTGCCAGCAGCTTAGTTATCGGACTAGCGGGAGAGACCCAGTACTTC
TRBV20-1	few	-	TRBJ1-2	CSAYYGYTF	TGCAGTGCATACTATGGCTACACCTTC
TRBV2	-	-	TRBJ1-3	CASSGQGTGTGNTIYF	TGTGCCAGCAGTGGACAAGGGACCGGTACTGGAAACACCATATATTTT
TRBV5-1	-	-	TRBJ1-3	CASSLGETTGNTIYF	TGCGCCAGCAGCTTGGGGGAGACGACAGGAAACACCATATATTTT
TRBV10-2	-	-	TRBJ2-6	CASSNAGSGANVLTF	TGCGCCAGCAGTAACGCAGGGTCTGGGGCCAACGTCCTGACTTTC
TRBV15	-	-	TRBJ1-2	CATSREQGTFGYTF	TGTGCCACCAGCAGAGAGCAGGGCACTTTCGGCTACACCTTC
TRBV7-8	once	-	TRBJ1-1	CASSPEEGRPKAFF	TGTGCCAGCAGCCCAGAGGAGGGCAGGCCAAAAGCTTTCTTT
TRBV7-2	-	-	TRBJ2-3	CASSHTGWGIEGTDTQYF	TGTGCCAGCAGCCACACCGGGTGGGGCATTGAAGGCACAGATACGCAGTATTTT
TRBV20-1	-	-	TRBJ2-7	CSASSPYEQYF	TGCAGTGCTAGCAGCCCCTACGAGCAGTACTTC
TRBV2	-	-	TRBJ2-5	CASSQTEWETQYF	TGTGCCAGCAGTCAGACAGAATGGGAGACCCAGTACTTC
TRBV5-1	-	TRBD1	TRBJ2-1	CASSPGQGFNEQFF	TGCGCCAGCAGCCCGGGACAGGGTTTCAATGAGCAGTTCTTC
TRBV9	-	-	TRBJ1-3	CASSVEGGRSSGNTIYF	TGTGCCAGCAGCGTAGAGGGGGGTCGAAGCTCTGGAAACACCATATATTTT
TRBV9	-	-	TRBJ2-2	CASSVGPGGDTGELFF	TGTGCCAGCAGCGTAGGACCCGGCGGGGACACCGGGGAGCTGTTTTTT
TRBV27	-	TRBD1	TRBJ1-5	CASRNTGQVNQPQHF	TGTGCCAGCAGAAATACCGGACAGGTCAATCAGCCCCAGCATTTT
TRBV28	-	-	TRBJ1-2	CASSSSPSPPSSYGYTF	TGTGCCAGCAGTTCCTCTCCCTCCCCACCTAGTAGCTATGGCTACACCTTC
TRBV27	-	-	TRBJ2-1	CASSFRGSYNEQFF	TGTGCCAGCAGTTTTCGGGGGTCCTACAATGAGCAGTTCTTC
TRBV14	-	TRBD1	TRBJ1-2	CASSQGQEVYGYTF	TGTGCCAGCAGCCAGGGACAGGAGGTTTATGGCTACACCTTC
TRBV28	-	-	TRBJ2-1	CASKPGQYYNEQFF	TGTGCCAGCAAACCGGGACAATACTACAATGAGCAGTTCTTC
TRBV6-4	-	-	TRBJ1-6	CASSDRDISPLHF	TGTGCCAGCAGTGATCGGGACATCTCACCCCTCCACTTT
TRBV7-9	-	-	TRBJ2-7	CASSLGRTVQSSYEQYF	TGTGCCAGCAGCTTGGGGAGGACGGTCCAAAGCTCCTACGAGCAGTACTTC
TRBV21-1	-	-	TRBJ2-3	CASSKVSQGGTSTDTQYF	TGTGCCAGCAGCAAAGTCTCCCAGGGGGGAACTAGCACAGATACGCAGTATTTT
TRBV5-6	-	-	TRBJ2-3	CASSLAPRSSTDTQYF	TGTGCCAGCAGCTTGGCTCCCAGATCTAGCACAGATACGCAGTATTTT
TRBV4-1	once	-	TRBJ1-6	CASSQGRTLRDSPLHF	TGCGCCAGCAGCCAAGGTAGGACCCTGAGGGATTCACCCCTCCACTTT
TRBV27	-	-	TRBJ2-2	CASSLRQTNTGELFF	TGTGCCAGCAGTCTCCGACAGACGAACACCGGGGAGCTGTTTTTT
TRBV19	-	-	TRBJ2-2	CASSLLATNTGELFF	TGTGCCAGTAGTTTGCTAGCAACGAACACCGGGGAGCTGTTTTTT
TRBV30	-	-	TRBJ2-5	CAWSGNQETQYF	TGTGCCTGGTCGGGCAACCAAGAGACCCAGTACTTC
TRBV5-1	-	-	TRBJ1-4	CASSDQGPANEKLFF	TGCGCCAGCAGCGATCAGGGCCCGGCTAATGAAAAACTGTTTTTT
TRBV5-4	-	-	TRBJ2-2	CASSSGAIGELFF	TGTGCCAGCAGCTCGGGGGCGATCGGGGAGCTGTTTTTT